These 28 T cell receptor beta chains share one sample of origin, sequenced in a study of blood T cell repertoires in COVID-19. Using immunoSEQ multiplex PCR, the repertoire was profiled, and TCRdb retains in-frame clones only, with some absent. The sample includes 70,000 to 90,000 clones, roughly 87% of them seen just once. Sequencing input: peripheral blood. These receptors originate from a man in his fifties with acute or convalescent COVID-19.

This rearrangement joins TRBV24-1 to TRBJ1-6, with 8 bases aligning to TRBD1. The germline CDR1 and CDR2 sequences are KGHDR and SFDVKD. The CDR3 loop spans 16 amino acids. V was clipped by 6 bases and J by 5 bases; unmatched bases: 8. The CDR3 bases are TGTGCCACCAGTCCTAGACAGGGGCGGGATAATTCACCCCTCCACTTT. Protein product: CATSPRQGRDNSPLHF.

V gene TRBV29-1 combines with J gene TRBJ1-2, with 9 bases fitting TRBD1. Trimming cost V 8 bases and J 5 bases; bases outside gene matches: 9. The CDR3 length is 13 residues. Germline lookup yields CDR1 SQVTM and CDR2 ANQGSEA. This CDR3 is CSTQTGGSYGYTF. CDR3 nucleotide sequence: TGCAGCACTCAGACAGGGGGATCTTATGGCTACACCTTC.

V gene TRBV5-1 combines with J gene TRBJ1-1; 7 bases agree with TRBD1. This CDR3 is built from 21 residues. Germline CDR1 is SGHRS and CDR2 is YFSETQ. J was trimmed by 3 bases and V by 6 bases; bases with no gene match: 29. The CDR3 nucleotides read TGCGCCAGCAACCCACGACCAAAACTGCAGGGGGTGCGAGGTTTGTACACTGAAGCTTTCTTT. It codes for CASNPRPKLQGVRGLYTEAFF.

This clone showed up just once. V is TRBV5-1 and J is TRBJ2-7, with 9 nucleotides matching TRBD2. The J segment lost 4 bases and the V segment lost 0 bases, leaving 2 bases of the junction unmatched. Germline V lookup: CDR1 SGHRS, CDR2 YFSETQ. CDR3 length: 14 amino acids. DNA for the CDR3: TGCGCCAGCAGCTTGGTTAGCGGGGGTTACGAGCAGTACTTC. Translation: CASSLVSGGYEQYF.

The V gene is TRBV5-1, the J gene TRBJ2-7; 7 nucleotides line up with TRBD1. Germline lookup yields CDR1 SGHRS and CDR2 YFSETQ. Losses at the gene ends were 9 bases for V and 6 bases for J; bases not matched to a gene: 15. The CDR3 contains 14 residues. In DNA form, the CDR3 reads TGCGCCAACCCGGTCCGGCAGGGGGTATCCGAGCAGTACTTC. Its translation is CANPVRQGVSEQYF.

DNA for the CDR3: TGTGCCAGCAGCCCACAGGGGGCTTCCACCTACGAGCAGTACTTC. Its translation is CASSPQGASTYEQYF. The V and J genes are TRBV9 and TRBJ2-7; 9 bases map to TRBD1. CDR3 size: 15 residues. With 4 bases clipped from V and 2 bases from J, the junction kept 7 bases outside the gene matches. CDR1 and CDR2 (germline): SGDLS, YYNGEE. Filled out from reference TRBV9 and TRBJ2-7, the complete variable domain reads DSGVTQTPKHLITATGQRVTLRCSPRSGDLSVYWYQQSLDQGLQFLIQYYNGEERAKGNILERFSAQQFPDLHSELNLSSLELGDSALYFCASSPQGASTYEQYFGPGTRLTVT.

The rearrangement uses TRBV10-2 and TRBJ1-1; 9 bases are shared with TRBD1. From germline, CDR1 is WSHSY and CDR2 SAAADI. The CDR3 runs 13 residues. V was clipped by 8 bases and J by 5 bases; unmatched bases: 6. In nucleotides, the CDR3 is TGCGCCAGCGAGGGACAGGGTGGAACTGAAGCTTTCTTT. It codes for CASEGQGGTEAFF.

This clone was counted a few times. The V gene is TRBV20-1, the J gene TRBJ1-5, with D maybe TRBD1 (5 bases). Germline V gene sequence: CDR1 DFQATT, CDR2 SNEGSKA (reference sequence). V shed 3 bases and J shed 3 bases, with 9 bases lying between them. The CDR3 is 13 amino acids. Written as DNA, the CDR3 is TGCAGTGCTAGTAGGGGTCTCAATCAGCCCCAGCATTTT. Translating gives CSASRGLNQPQHF.

The rearrangement links TRBV19 to TRBJ2-6, with D uncertain. The V gene's germline CDR1 is LNHDA and CDR2 SQIVND (reference sequence). The CDR3 sequence is 13 residues long. The ends were cut back, 6 bases at V and 0 bases at J, with 3 bases in the middle. The CDR3 DNA sequence: TGTGCCAGTAGCGGCTCTGGGGCCAACGTCCTGACTTTC. Translating gives CASSGSGANVLTF.

The V and J genes are TRBV6-5 and TRBJ1-2, with a possible D match to TRBD1 (5 bases). The CDR3 is 12 residues long. CDR1 is MNHEY and CDR2 is SVGAGI in the germline V gene. Between the trimmed V and J ends, which lost 6 bases and 5 bases, there was a span of 10 bases. This chain's CDR3 is CASSGQVYGYTF. CDR3 DNA: TGTGCCAGCAGCGGACAAGTATATGGCTACACCTTC.

The chain couples TRBV19 to TRBJ1-5; perhaps TRBD1 as D (5 bases). The V gene's germline CDR1 is LNHDA and CDR2 SQIVND (reference sequence). The V and J ends lost 4 bases and 5 bases respectively, with 12 bases between them. The CDR3 is made up of 14 amino acids. The CDR3 nucleotides are TGTGCCAGTAGTAGGGGCCAAGGGCATCAGCCCCAGCATTTT. Translation gives CASSRGQGHQPQHF.

The J gene is TRBJ2-5, the V gene TRBV11-1, with 7 bases identical to TRBD2. The V segment lost 1 base and the J segment 3 bases; nucleotides outside the gene matches: 5. Germline CDR1 reads SGHAT; CDR2 reads FQDESV (reference sequence). The CDR3 length is 15 residues. CDR3 amino acids: CASSLGRRGKETQYF. For the CDR3, the DNA is TGTGCCAGCAGCTTAGGCCGGCGGGGGAAAGAGACCCAGTACTTC.

J is TRBJ1-2 and V is TRBV6-5, with 7 bases lining up with TRBD1. Germline values: CDR1 MNHEY, CDR2 SVGAGI. The V and J ends lost 5 bases and 8 bases, in that order; junction bases with no gene match: 5. The CDR3 sequence is 12 residues long. The CDR3 coding sequence is TGTGCCAGCAGTCAGGGGGACCGGGGCTACACCTTC. Translating it yields CASSQGDRGYTF.

The V gene is TRBV5-1, the J gene TRBJ2-1, with unresolved D. V gave up 0 bases and J gave up 1 base, with 5 bases separating them. Germline CDR1 is SGHRS and CDR2 is YFSETQ. The CDR3 is 14 residues long. The CDR3 here is CASSLGQSYNEQFF. The CDR3 bases are TGCGCCAGCAGCTTGGGACAATCCTACAATGAGCAGTTCTTC. Full variable domain (remainder filled in from reference TRBV5-1 and TRBJ2-1): KAGVTQTPRYLIKTRGQQVTLSCSPISGHRSVSWYQQTPGQGLQFLFEYFSETQRNKGNFPGRFSGRQFSNSRSEMNVSTLELGDSALYLCASSLGQSYNEQFFGPGTRLTVL.

The CDR3 DNA is TGCGCCAGCAGCCCGTCCGTCGGGGGGCAGGGCTACAATGAGCAGTTCTTC. As protein: CASSPSVGGQGYNEQFF. This chain connects TRBV5-1 to TRBJ2-1; tentative D call: TRBD2 (7 bases). With 4 bases removed from V and 3 bases from J, the gap between germline ends came to 20 bases. The CDR3 contains 17 residues. Germline V gene data show CDR1 as SGHRS and CDR2 as YFSETQ.

The V call is TRBV12-3 or TRBV12-4, the J call TRBJ2-7; D unresolved. Trimming pared 5 bases from V and 3 bases from J, leaving 8 bases between. The CDR3 runs 12 residues. The CDR3 region has the DNA TGTGCCAGCAGTGTAGACGGCTACGAGCAGTACTTC. It yields the protein CASSVDGYEQYF.

There are a few counts of this clone. The CDR3 region has the DNA TGTGCCAGCAGCTTGGCAGGGGGCGGTACTGAAGCTTTCTTT. This sequence encodes CASSLAGGGTEAFF. This sequence joins TRBV5-6 and TRBJ1-1; TRBD1 matches at 8 bases. V trimming: 0 bases; J trimming: 5 bases; junction bases outside the gene matches: 3. Germline V gene data show CDR1 as SGHDT and CDR2 as YYEEEE. The CDR3 runs 14 residues.

This clone was observed a single time. The J gene is TRBJ2-3, the V gene TRBV7-2; the match to TRBD2 covers 14 bases. The CDR3 runs 17 residues. Germline values: CDR1 SGHTA, CDR2 FQGNSA. Unmatched junction bases numbered 11, after V lost 6 bases and J lost 6 bases. DNA for the CDR3: TGTGCCAGCAGGGCCAGACTAGCGGGGGGGCTAATGGATACGCAGTATTTT. Amino acid sequence: CASRARLAGGLMDTQYF. The entire variable domain, with the rest obtained from reference TRBV7-2 and TRBJ2-3, is as follows: GAGVSQSPSNKVTEKGKDVELRCDPISGHTALYWYRQSLGQGLEFLIYFQGNSAPDKSGLPSDRFSAERTGGSVSTLTIQRTQQEDSAVYLCASRARLAGGLMDTQYFGPGTRLTVL.

The rearrangement uses TRBV12-5 and TRBJ2-1; D is undetermined. Germline CDR1 reads LGHNT; CDR2 reads FRNRAP. The CDR3 has 17 residues. Trimming shortened V by 0 bases and J by 1 base, and 13 bases separated the two germline ends. The CDR3 loop is CASGLVPGEDSYNEQFF. Here the CDR3 DNA reads TGTGCTAGTGGTTTGGTTCCAGGCGAAGATTCCTACAATGAGCAGTTCTTC.

The chain joins TRBV27 to TRBJ2-5; D is unclear. CDR1 MNHEY and CDR2 SMNVEV come from the germline V gene (reference sequence). The CDR3 is 13 residues long. Trimming pared 6 bases from V and 5 bases from J, leaving 13 bases between. The CDR3 DNA reads TGTGCCAGCAGCCTACGATCCAGGGAGACCCAGTACTTC. It encodes CASSLRSRETQYF.

This clone ranks as medium-sized (0.01 to 0.1%). This rearrangement joins TRBV2 to TRBJ2-3; tentative D call: TRBD1 (6 bases). CDR1 SNHLY and CDR2 FYNNEI come from the germline V gene. Trimming removed 2 bases from V and 6 bases from J, with 12 bases in between. This CDR3 comprises 14 residues. The CDR3 sequence: CASSENRETDTQYF. The CDR3 coding sequence is TGTGCCAGCAGTGAAAACAGGGAGACCGATACGCAGTATTTT.

The V gene is TRBV27, the J gene TRBJ1-5; a possible D gene is TRBD1 (6 bases). Trimming left V 6 bases short and J 3 bases short, with 12 bases between. In germline, CDR1 is MNHEY, CDR2 SMNVEV (reference sequence). CDR3 length: 14 amino acids. This CDR3 reads CASRPDSFNQPQHF. CDR3 in DNA: TGTGCCAGCAGACCGGACAGCTTCAATCAGCCCCAGCATTTT.

The gene calls are TRBV6-1 and TRBJ2-1; 7 bases fit TRBD2. The CDR3 contains 14 residues. The germline gives CDR1 MNHNS, CDR2 SASEGT. With V trimmed by 0 bases and J by 9 bases, 5 bases remained unmatched. In DNA, the CDR3 is TGTGCCAGCAGTGAAGCGGGGGGGGGAGGTGAGCAGTTCTTC. This encodes CASSEAGGGGEQFF.

This clone turned up a few times. The chain has TRBV11-2 and TRBJ2-7; TRBD1 might be the D (6 bases). Germline loops: CDR1 SGHAT, CDR2 FQNNGV. This CDR3 comprises 16 residues. Trimming pared 2 bases from V and 3 bases from J, leaving 17 bases between. This chain's CDR3 is CASSLSPDGTIYEQYF. The DNA for the CDR3 is TGTGCCAGCAGCTTATCCCCAGACGGGACAATCTACGAGCAGTACTTC.

This chain connects TRBV18 to TRBJ2-7; the match to TRBD1 covers 7 bases. The germline gives CDR1 KGHSH, CDR2 LQKENI. This CDR3 is 13 amino acids long. With 3 bases clipped from V and 3 bases from J, the junction kept 2 bases outside the gene matches. CDR3 in DNA: TGTGCCAGCTCACCGGCAGGGGGCTACGAGCAGTACTTC. The encoded protein is CASSPAGGYEQYF.

This clone was seen only once. This chain connects TRBV18 to TRBJ1-5; 9 bases fit TRBD1. Trimming took 5 bases from V and 6 from J; bases not matched to a gene: 8. In germline, CDR1 is KGHSH, CDR2 LQKENI. The CDR3 extends over 15 amino acids. CDR3 loop: CASSARQGGIQPQHF. CDR3 sequence (DNA): TGTGCCAGCTCAGCCAGACAGGGGGGTATTCAGCCCCAGCATTTT.

The chain is built from TRBV29-1 and TRBJ1-5, with 8 bases fitting TRBD1. V gave up 6 bases and J gave up 2 bases; unmatched junction bases: 6. This CDR3 contains 14 residues. The V gene's germline CDR1 is SQVTM and CDR2 ANQGSEA. The CDR3 protein is CSVETGDGNQPQHF. DNA of the CDR3: TGCAGCGTAGAGACAGGGGACGGCAATCAGCCCCAGCATTTT.

The chain couples TRBV4-2 to TRBJ2-7, with 7 bases identical to TRBD1. Germline CDR1 reads LGHNA; CDR2 reads YNFKEQ. The CDR3 extends over 14 amino acids. The trim removed 6 bases at V and 1 base at J, leaving 6 bases unmatched. The CDR3 is CASRGTERSYEQYF. DNA for the CDR3: TGTGCCAGCAGGGGGACAGAAAGATCCTACGAGCAGTACTTC.